This section outlines one T cell receptor (beta chain) sequence together with its context. The table lists this clone with a few counts. The specificity of this receptor is unknown. Nothing much larger sits one base from this clone, and base qualities are not available. One collaborating source in Seattle enrolled patients while the patients were actively infected and followed the patients over time throughout the course of disease. Each collaborating institution followed its own protocols to collect whole blood in K2EDTA tubes. For TCRbeta analysis, collaborators shipped samples in one of three forms: frozen whole blood, isolated PBMCs, or DNA extracted from either of those sample types. These data come from a study of blood T cell repertoires in COVID-19 (dated by TCRdb to 2020 to 2021). Background on the whole study: Samples covering the acute and convalescent phases of COVID-19 were provided by collaborators in the United States, Italy and Spain. The prospective study material was composed of cDNA or gDNA derived from T cells, B-cell-depleted T cells, or PBMCs. The dataset comprised deeply sampled blood TCRbeta repertoires from subjects exposed to, actively infected with, or recovered from COVID-19. The repertoires were made available in a free public database intended to serve as a resource for research on the immune response to SARS-CoV-2. Samples came from the ongoing ImmuneRACE study (first 160 participants) plus 1,254 subjects from 6 global collaborators. A de-identified subject ID, COVID-19 status, age in years and sex were almost always included in the sample metadata. Where available, HLA class I and class II types were obtained from metadata supplied by the sample provider rather than from assay-based typing.

TCRbeta CDR3 regions were amplified from genomic DNA using the immunoSEQ Assay, a bias-controlled multiplex PCR. On the study's bioinformatics: The number of nucleated cells in each sample was estimated by amplification of reference gene primers within the assay. To quantify the absolute abundance of each unique TCRbeta CDR3 rearrangement, sequence reads were collapsed and filtered. For each sample, productive Simpson clonality was calculated by taking the square root of Simpson's diversity index across productive rearrangements. TCRdb's version of the immuneACCESS table is confined to in-frame rearrangements and falls short of the full clone set. An unresolved V gene accounts for under half of the shortfall where checked; the remainder is of unknown origin. That table gives V, J and clone size, and the DNA gave D and trimming. The sample has about 370,000 clones on record, roughly 90% of them singletons. The ten top clones hold 3% of the sample.

The CDR3 starts with the cysteine, ends with the phenylalanine, and has 13 residues. CDR3 DNA is the only sequence kept; it has 39 bases, read in frame from the first base. V sheds 1 base and J sheds 8 bases, leaving 11 bases between their ends. The paper's findings and limits, for the study overall: The amount of clinical and demographic metadata varied by source and participant and was provided uncurated.

This chain joins TRBV12-3 or TRBV12-4 to TRBJ1-1; a confident D gene designation cannot be given. The source material was peripheral blood. This TCR derives from a woman in her thirties with COVID-19, enrolled during active disease. The CDR3 protein is CASSLDGGVEAFF. Here is the DNA: TGTGCCAGCAGTTTAGATGGAGGAGTCGAAGCTTTCTTT.